Presented here are 30 T cell receptor beta chains from one specimen sequenced in a study of CD8 T cells in ankylosing spondylitis. No cognate antigen is known for these TCRs. Study-level points and caveats: A TCR beta motif of under 10 highly homologous variants appeared characteristic of ankylosing spondylitis blood.

MiXCR was run by TCRdb on the 5' RACE reads, yielding one entry per CDR3 protein. Among about 540,000 distinct CDR3 sequences listed, more than 9.5% were seen once. The sequenced material came from blood, either unsorted or a sorted T cell fraction (not recorded which). These receptors were taken from a male donor with ankylosing spondylitis.

A few counts support this clonotype. The chain recombines TRBV25-1 with TRBJ1-2, with TRBD1 identical over 10 bases. V lost 5 bases to trimming and J lost 2 bases; unmatched junction nucleotides: 2. Germline CDR1 MGHDK, CDR2 SYGVNS. The CDR3 sequence is 14 residues long. The CDR3 region is CASSWGQGNYGYTF. In DNA form, the CDR3 reads TGTGCCAGCAGTTGGGGACAGGGGAACTATGGCTACACCTTC.

In regard to this clonotype: One base away lies a much larger clone, so this may be a sequencing read error. The J gene is TRBJ2-5, the V gene TRBV12-3 or TRBV12-4; D might be TRBD2 (5 bases). Trimming left V 6 bases short and J 5 bases short, with 16 bases between. The CDR3 loop spans 14 amino acids. In DNA, the CDR3 is TGTGCCAGCAGACCTACGGAGGAGTGGGAGACCCAGTACTTC. This gives the protein CASRPTEEWETQYF.

The chain joins TRBV12-3 or TRBV12-4 to TRBJ1-2; a weak D match, TRBD1 (5 bases). Trimming cost V 6 bases and J 0 bases, with 14 bases left between them. The CDR3 is 15 residues long. For the CDR3, the DNA is TGTGCCAGCAGCAACCCGGGGGTAGCTAACTATGGCTACACCTTC. Its translation: CASSNPGVANYGYTF.

This clonotype was seen many times. The genes are TRBV7-2 and TRBJ2-2; D not certain. From germline, CDR1 is SGHTA and CDR2 FQGNSA. There are 14 residues in the CDR3. V was trimmed by 3 bases and J by 5 bases, leaving 10 bases between them. The CDR3 reads CASSFKTRTGELFF. CDR3 sequence (DNA): TGTGCCAGCAGCTTCAAGACTCGAACCGGGGAGCTGTTTTTT.

This clonotype appeared a few times. This rearrangement joins TRBV20-1 to TRBJ1-1; tentative D call: TRBD1 (6 bases). Trimming took off 6 bases at V and 4 bases at J, with 15 bases between the two ends. This CDR3 has 13 amino acids. Looked up from germline, CDR1 is DFQATT and CDR2 is SNEGSKA (reference sequence). The CDR3 nucleotides read TGCAGTGCCTTGTGGGGGCAAGGCACTGAAGCTTTCTTT. This gives the protein CSALWGQGTEAFF.

The chain employs TRBV20-1 and TRBJ2-4; D ambiguous. This CDR3 contains 14 residues. Germline assignment: CDR1 DFQATT and CDR2 SNEGSKA (reference sequence). The V gene lost 6 bases and the J gene lost 7 bases, with 19 bases spanning the gap. CDR3 amino acids: CSAQSGTGGNIQYF. For the CDR3, the DNA is TGCAGTGCACAATCCGGAACGGGTGGGAACATTCAGTACTTC.

This clonotype appeared a few times. The V call is TRBV10-3, the J call TRBJ1-2; maybe TRBD1 (5 bases). Germline V gene data show CDR1 as ENHRY and CDR2 as SYGVKD. The V gene lost 2 bases and the J gene lost 7 bases, with 8 bases spanning the gap. The CDR3 sequence is 12 residues long. CDR3: CAISEGAGGYTF. In DNA form, the CDR3 reads TGTGCCATCAGTGAGGGGGCAGGTGGCTACACCTTC.

This clonotype was counted at least ten times. The chain is built from TRBV7-8 and TRBJ2-4, with TRBD1 identical over 8 bases. This CDR3 comprises 15 residues. Germline V CDR1 and CDR2: SGHVS, FQNEAQ. Trimming removed 2 bases from V and 1 base from J; junction bases left unmatched: 1. The CDR3 region has the DNA TGTGCCAGCAGCTTATGGACAGGGGCCAAAAACATTCAGTACTTC. This codes for CASSLWTGAKNIQYF.

This clonotype was seen more than once but under ten times. The chain uses TRBV7-2 and TRBJ2-1, with 9 positions matching TRBD2. Losses at the gene ends were 3 bases for V and 3 bases for J; bases not matched to a gene: 3. Germline CDR1 and CDR2: SGHTA and FQGNSA. The CDR3 runs to 15 residues. The CDR3 protein is CASSFSSGNYNEQFF. In nucleotides, the CDR3 is TGTGCCAGCAGCTTCTCTAGCGGGAACTACAATGAGCAGTTCTTC.

The J gene is TRBJ2-3, the V gene TRBV5-1; no clear D gene. Germline V gene data show CDR1 as SGHRS and CDR2 as YFSETQ. With 2 bases removed from V and 6 bases from J, the gap between germline ends came to 10 bases. CDR3 length: 13 residues. CDR3 amino acids: CASSFSIADTQYF. The CDR3 DNA is TGCGCCAGCAGCTTTTCAATAGCCGATACGCAGTATTTT.

This clonotype was recorded a few times. This chain uses TRBV4-2 with TRBJ1-6; TRBD1 aligns across 8 bases. There are 15 residues in the CDR3. CDR1 and CDR2 (germline): LGHNA, YNFKEQ. J was trimmed by 5 bases and V by 3 bases; bases with no gene match: 3. The CDR3 nucleotides read TGTGCCAGCAGCCATACGACAGGGGATAATTCACCCCTCCACTTT. Encoded protein: CASSHTTGDNSPLHF.

The chain combines TRBV2 with TRBJ2-2; 7 positions match TRBD1. The CDR3 runs 16 residues. V lost 7 bases and J lost 4; bases outside the gene matches: 12. Germline V gene data show CDR1 as SNHLY and CDR2 as FYNNEI. This CDR3 is CASTNRQGIFTGELFF. The CDR3 nucleotides read TGTGCCAGCACAAACCGACAGGGTATATTCACCGGGGAGCTGTTTTTT.

This clonotype was counted many times. The gene calls are TRBV5-1 and TRBJ2-7; D possibly uses TRBD1 or TRBD2 (5 bases each). The CDR3 sequence is 15 residues long. Germline V gene lookup returns CDR1 SGHRS and CDR2 YFSETQ. V was clipped by 1 base and J by 1 base, with 12 bases between them. The CDR3 nucleotides read TGCGCCAGCAGCTTGAGAGGGGATAGTTCCTACGAGCAGTACTTC. It specifies CASSLRGDSSYEQYF.

This clonotype was counted a few times. J is TRBJ1-6 and V is TRBV20-1; D gene ambiguous. Looked up from germline, CDR1 is DFQATT and CDR2 is SNEGSKA (reference sequence). The ends were cut back, 1 base at V and 9 bases at J, with 13 bases in the middle. The CDR3 runs 14 residues. In DNA, the CDR3 is TGCAGTGCTAGAGGACCCTATGGGAGTTCACCCCTCCACTTT. Its translation: CSARGPYGSSPLHF.

Only a few counts were recorded for this clonotype. The chain is built from TRBV5-1 and TRBJ1-5, with TRBD1 as a possible D gene (5 bases). Germline assignment: CDR1 SGHRS and CDR2 YFSETQ. Trimming left V 4 bases short and J 2 bases short, with 13 bases between. The CDR3 runs 15 residues. The CDR3 bases are TGCGCCAGCAGCGCGGGGCCATCGGGCAATCAGCCCCAGCATTTT. Amino acids: CASSAGPSGNQPQHF.

The CDR3 DNA reads TGTGCCAGCAGCCCCCGAGTTAATAGCCGTGAGACCCAGTACTTC. It codes for CASSPRVNSRETQYF. This sequence joins TRBV7-6 and TRBJ2-5; no firm D call. V dropped 5 bases and J dropped 5 bases, with 18 bases sitting between them. The CDR3 consists of 15 residues. In germline, CDR1 is SGHVS, CDR2 FNYEAQ.

With regard to this clonotype: One end of the junction fails to match germline, which may point to a read error. The V and J genes are TRBV29-1 and TRBJ2-1; TRBD1 aligns across 9 bases. The CDR3 has 13 amino acids. From germline, CDR1 is SQVTM and CDR2 ANQGSEA. CDR3 sequence: CSFDRGVRNEQFF. In nucleotides, the CDR3 is TGCAGCTTTGACAGGGGGGTCCGCAATGAGCAGTTCTTC.

The chain's CDR3 is CASTQTSGQFYNEQFF. In nucleotides, the CDR3 is TGTGCCAGCACCCAGACTAGTGGACAGTTCTACAATGAGCAGTTCTTC. The chain couples TRBV7-9 to TRBJ2-1, with D possibly called TRBD1 or TRBD2 (6 bases each). The CDR3 extends over 16 amino acids. Germline CDR1 and CDR2: SEHNR and FQNEAQ (reference sequence). V was cut by 7 bases and J by 3 bases, with 19 bases left in between.

This clonotype was observed a few times. In DNA, the CDR3 is TGCAGTGCTAGGAGCCCACTAACCAGCGGGAGGGCCGGTCCAAGGGGGAATGAGCAGTTCTTC. Its protein product is CSARSPLTSGRAGPRGNEQFF. This chain joins TRBV20-1 and TRBJ2-1; 10 bases fit TRBD2. From germline, CDR1 is DFQATT and CDR2 SNEGSKA (reference sequence). V shed 3 bases, J shed 7 bases, and the junction held 27 bases outside the gene matches. The CDR3 is 21 residues long.

This clonotype was found a few times. This chain joins TRBV24-1 and TRBJ2-5; 7 bases align to TRBD2. V shed 0 bases and J 5 bases; nucleotides not matched to a gene: 8. Germline assignment: CDR1 KGHDR and CDR2 SFDVKD. CDR3 length: 16 amino acids. CDR3 residues: CATSDLGGGVSETQYF. The CDR3 bases are TGTGCCACCAGTGATTTGGGGGGAGGGGTGTCGGAGACCCAGTACTTC.

CDR3 coding DNA: TGTGCCAGCAGTGACCTGACAGGGATCAGCAATCAGCCCCAGCATTTT. It is translated as CASSDLTGISNQPQHF. The genes are TRBV2 and TRBJ1-5; 7 bases agree with TRBD1. The CDR3 contains 16 residues. The J segment lost 1 base and the V segment lost 3 bases, leaving 6 bases of the junction unmatched. The germline gives CDR1 SNHLY, CDR2 FYNNEI. The whole variable domain, filled in from reference TRBV2 and TRBJ1-5, reads EPEVTQTPSHQVTQMGQEVILRCVPISNHLYFYWYRQILGQKVEFLVSFYNNEISEKSEIFDDQFSVERPDGSNFTLKIRSTKLEDSAMYFCASSDLTGISNQPQHFGDGTRLSIL.

The table lists this clonotype with a few counts. The rearrangement joins TRBV2 to TRBJ1-1; D remains ambiguous. The germline V gene encodes CDR1 SNHLY and CDR2 FYNNEI. The CDR3 length is 13 residues. The V end lost 4 bases, the J end lost 2 bases, and 8 bases lay between the germline ends. The CDR3 DNA follows: TGTGCCAGCAGTGGCTACTTCAACACTGAAGCTTTCTTT. Translation: CASSGYFNTEAFF. Complete variable domain (other parts from reference TRBV2 and TRBJ1-1): EPEVTQTPSHQVTQMGQEVILRCVPISNHLYFYWYRQILGQKVEFLVSFYNNEISEKSEIFDDQFSVERPDGSNFTLKIRSTKLEDSAMYFCASSGYFNTEAFFGQGTRLTVV.

Here the CDR3 reads CASRGDRGTDTQYF. CDR3 sequence (DNA): TGTGCCAGTAGGGGGGACAGGGGCACAGATACGCAGTATTTT. The genes are TRBV19 and TRBJ2-3; TRBD1 aligns across 9 bases. Germline V gene sequence: CDR1 LNHDA, CDR2 SQIVND (reference sequence). The CDR3 length is 14 residues. V was pared by 6 bases and J by 1 base, with 2 bases of the junction left unmatched.

The CDR3 DNA follows: TGTGCCACCAGTGACCGGGGACTAGCGGGAGATTCGGATACGCAGTATTTT. This codes for CATSDRGLAGDSDTQYF. The rearrangement joins TRBV24-1 to TRBJ2-3; 14 nucleotides agree with TRBD2. V gave up 4 bases and J gave up 6 bases; unmatched junction bases: 8. The CDR3 consists of 17 residues. CDR1 and CDR2 from the germline V gene are KGHDR and SFDVKD.

This chain connects TRBV7-2 to TRBJ2-2, with 9 bases aligning to TRBD1. Germline-derived CDR1 and CDR2 are SGHTA and FQGNSA. This CDR3 has 16 residues. V trimming: 4 bases; J trimming: 7 bases; junction bases outside the gene matches: 10. CDR3 DNA: TGTGCCAGCAGCTCACAAGCCGGGACAGGGCACGGGGAGCTGTTTTTT. Translated, it gives CASSSQAGTGHGELFF.

This clonotype was seen a few times. This chain connects TRBV15 to TRBJ2-7; D not resolved. Germline-derived CDR1 and CDR2 are LNHNV and YYDKDF (reference sequence). V lost 1 base to trimming and J lost 0 bases, with 10 bases between them. The CDR3 is 15 amino acids. This CDR3 is CATSRGNGYSYEQYF. In DNA form, the CDR3 reads TGTGCCACCAGCAGAGGGAACGGATACTCCTACGAGCAGTACTTC.

The chain employs TRBV9 and TRBJ2-5; D is possibly TRBD2 (6 bases). Germline V gives CDR1 SGDLS, CDR2 YYNGEE. Trimming stripped 3 bases from V and 5 bases from J, with 20 bases between. CDR3 length: 16 residues. Here the CDR3 DNA reads TGTGCCAGCAGCGCCGCGGGGAGTAGGAGCTTGGAGACCCAGTACTTC. This translates into CASSAAGSRSLETQYF.

This clonotype was seen many times. This rearrangement joins TRBV11-3 to TRBJ2-3; no definite D call. Germline lookup yields CDR1 SGHNT and CDR2 YENEEA. The length of the CDR3 is 14 residues. Trimming cost V 1 base and J 4 bases, with 9 bases left between them. This chain's CDR3 is CASSLGRSSDTQYF. In DNA, the CDR3 is TGTGCCAGCAGCTTAGGAAGAAGCTCAGATACGCAGTATTTT.

Many counts were recorded for this clonotype. This sequence joins TRBV29-1 and TRBJ1-1; no definite D call. CDR3 length: 15 residues. Germline assignment: CDR1 SQVTM and CDR2 ANQGSEA. V was shortened by 4 bases and J by 4 bases, with 19 bases between the two germline ends. The CDR3: CSVGSASGFITEAFF. The DNA of the CDR3 is TGCAGCGTTGGGTCGGCGTCTGGGTTTATCACTGAAGCTTTCTTT.

This clonotype was seen a handful of times. The chain has TRBV20-1 and TRBJ2-3, with D hard to call. Trimming left V 6 bases short and J 1 base short, with 14 bases between. This CDR3 spans 14 amino acids. Germline V lookup: CDR1 DFQATT, CDR2 SNEGSKA (reference sequence). The CDR3 DNA follows: TGCAGTGCCCCCCCGGAGACGGGCACAGATACGCAGTATTTT. This gives the protein CSAPPETGTDTQYF.